A single sample gave rise to the 32 T cell receptor beta chains below, sequenced in a study of Tregs in tolerant kidney transplant recipients (dated by TCRdb to the late 2010s). The label giving this sample's time point can be read as: blood sample drawn before combined kidney and bone marrow transplant. Libraries were constructed by the immunoSEQ multiplex PCR assay. TCRdb provides this immuneACCESS table in a form limited to in-frame rearrangements. Some clones are lacking; in checked studies, under half of them reflect an unresolved V gene, and why the rest are absent is not known. The sample data list about 83,000 clones, and less than 98% of these were observed just once. The ten largest make up around 0.51% of the sample. The material was CD4+ T cells from blood, obtained before the transplant. The receptors come from a human donor who received a combined kidney and bone marrow transplant.

V and J are TRBV5-4 and TRBJ2-2; 10 nucleotides align to TRBD2. Trimming took 2 bases from V and 6 from J; bases not matched to a gene: 4. The germline V gene has CDR1 SGHNT and CDR2 YYREEE (reference sequence). This CDR3 is built from 15 residues. DNA for the CDR3: TGTGCCAGCAGCTTAGCGGGGGGGCGCCCCGGGGAGCTGTTTTTT. Amino acid sequence: CASSLAGGRPGELFF. The variable domain in full, completed from reference TRBV5-4 and TRBJ2-2, reads ETGVTQSPTHLIKTRGQQVTLRCSSQSGHNTVSWYQQALGQGPQFIFQYYREEENGRGNFPPRFSGLQFPNYSSELNVNALELDDSALYLCASSLAGGRPGELFFGEGSRLTVL.

V usage is TRBV19 and J usage is TRBJ1-1, with a tentative D call TRBD1 (5 bases). CDR1 is LNHDA and CDR2 is SQIVND in the germline V gene (reference sequence). This CDR3 is 15 amino acids long. V shed 6 bases and J shed 1 base, with 15 bases lying between them. The DNA for the CDR3 is TGTGCCAGTAGAGGGACTTTAAAAGGGAACACTGAAGCTTTCTTT. It is translated as CASRGTLKGNTEAFF.

The chain joins TRBV7-3 to TRBJ1-3; D may be TRBD1 (5 bases). This CDR3 has 15 amino acids. The germline V gene has CDR1 SGHTA and CDR2 FQGTGA. The ends were cut back, 2 bases at V and 4 bases at J, with 12 bases in the middle. CDR3 DNA sequence: TGTGCCAGCAGCTTATCCGGGGGTTACGGAAACACCATATATTTT. Amino acids: CASSLSGGYGNTIYF.

The chain is built from TRBV7-2 and TRBJ2-5, with TRBD1 matching 8 bases. CDR1 is SGHTA, CDR2 FQGNSA, per germline. V shed 5 bases and J 5 bases; nucleotides not matched to a gene: 7. The CDR3 loop spans 14 amino acids. The CDR3 DNA reads TGTGCCAGCAGCCCCGACAGGGGTATCGAGACCCAGTACTTC. It yields the protein CASSPDRGIETQYF.

This chain uses TRBV10-1 with TRBJ2-1; 9 bases are a match to TRBD1. The length of the CDR3 is 15 residues. J was trimmed by 7 bases and V by 5 bases; bases with no gene match: 9. Germline V gene data show CDR1 as WNHNN and CDR2 as SYGVQD (reference sequence). CDR3 region: CASSLGQGRENEQFF. CDR3 DNA: TGCGCCAGCAGTTTGGGACAGGGCAGAGAGAATGAGCAGTTCTTC.

The chain combines TRBV7-3 with TRBJ2-5; D perhaps matches TRBD2 (6 bases). Germline CDR1 and CDR2: SGHTA and FQGTGA. The CDR3 loop spans 14 amino acids. Trimming removed 0 bases at V and 4 bases at J, with 9 bases between. The CDR3 bases are TGTGCCAGCAGCTTAACGGGGGGAGGAGAGACCCAGTACTTC. Its protein is CASSLTGGGETQYF.

In regard to this clone: The sample carries other DNA sequences with the same CDR3. The rearrangement links TRBV4-1 to TRBJ1-5, with D perhaps matching TRBD1 (6 bases). CDR1 MGHRA and CDR2 YSYEKL come from the germline V gene. The CDR3 runs to 15 residues. V was trimmed by 0 bases and J by 5 bases, leaving 11 bases between them. The CDR3 loop reads CASSQDGQGYQPQHF. Here the CDR3 DNA reads TGCGCCAGCAGCCAAGACGGCCAGGGGTATCAGCCCCAGCATTTT.

The chain recombines TRBV7-2 with TRBJ2-7; 8 bases agree with TRBD1. The J segment lost 3 bases and the V segment lost 2 bases, leaving 9 bases of the junction unmatched. This CDR3 spans 16 amino acids. Germline loops: CDR1 SGHTA, CDR2 FQGNSA. The CDR3 region has the DNA TGTGCCAGCAGCTTACAGGGGGCAGGGACCCACTACGAGCAGTACTTC. This encodes CASSLQGAGTHYEQYF.

The chain recombines TRBV4-3 with TRBJ2-4; 12 bases line up with TRBD2. CDR3 length equals 17 residues. Looked up from germline, CDR1 is LGHNA and CDR2 is YSLEER. With V trimmed by 4 bases and J by 1 base, 5 bases remained unmatched. The CDR3 reads CASSRLAGGTAKNIQYF. The CDR3 nucleotides read TGCGCCAGCAGCCGCCTAGCGGGAGGGACGGCCAAAAACATTCAGTACTTC.

This chain links TRBV9 with TRBJ2-2; 8 nucleotides match TRBD2. The germline V gene encodes CDR1 SGDLS and CDR2 YYNGEE. The CDR3 is 17 residues long. V gave up 2 bases and J gave up 4 bases; unmatched junction bases: 10. CDR3 sequence: CASSVQPGGPLTGELFF. CDR3 in DNA: TGTGCCAGCAGCGTCCAACCGGGAGGGCCGCTCACCGGGGAGCTGTTTTTT.

The chain links TRBV5-1 to TRBJ2-3; TRBD1 might be the D (7 bases). V was trimmed by 0 bases and J by 6 bases, leaving 17 bases between them. Germline V gives CDR1 SGHRS, CDR2 YFSETQ. This CDR3 is 16 amino acids long. The CDR3 nucleotides are TGCGCCAGCAGCTTGGCCGCGGGACAGTCTTGGGATACGCAGTATTTT. Protein: CASSLAAGQSWDTQYF.

The CDR3, as DNA: TGCGCCAGCAGCTTGGTGCGACTAGCGGGGGGGCTCAATGAGCAGTTCTTC. As protein: CASSLVRLAGGLNEQFF. The chain is built from TRBV5-1 and TRBJ2-1, with TRBD2 matching 14 bases. The CDR3 is 17 amino acids. CDR1 is SGHRS, CDR2 YFSETQ, per germline. The trim removed 0 bases at V and 6 bases at J, leaving 5 bases unmatched.

The chain uses TRBV15 and TRBJ2-7, with 7 bases that match TRBD1. In germline, CDR1 is LNHNV, CDR2 YYDKDF (reference sequence). J gave up 3 bases and V 3 bases, and 8 bases lay outside the gene matches. This CDR3 is 15 amino acids long. The CDR3 DNA reads TGTGCCACCAGCAGGAACAGGGGTCTTCACTACGAGCAGTACTTC. Translation: CATSRNRGLHYEQYF.

This rearrangement joins TRBV10-3 to TRBJ2-3; TRBD2 might be the D (6 bases). Trimming took 2 bases from V and 2 from J, leaving 8 bases between them. The CDR3 is made up of 14 amino acids. Germline CDR1 ENHRY, CDR2 SYGVKD. The CDR3 DNA reads TGTGCCATCAGTGAGGGGGGGTTCACAGATACGCAGTATTTT. Residues: CAISEGGFTDTQYF.

This clone was counted once. This chain links TRBV7-9 with TRBJ2-1; 8 bases are a match to TRBD2. The junction had 5 bases not matched to a gene; V was cut back by 1 base and J by 9 bases. Germline CDR1 reads SEHNR; CDR2 reads FQNEAQ (reference sequence). CDR3 length: 14 residues. The CDR3: CASSLGAGEGEQFF. In nucleotides, the CDR3 is TGTGCCAGCAGCTTAGGAGCGGGAGAGGGTGAGCAGTTCTTC.

The rearrangement links TRBV7-2 to TRBJ2-3; TRBD2 agrees at 12 bases. Germline-derived CDR1 and CDR2 are SGHTA and FQGNSA. This CDR3 has 15 amino acids. J lost 5 bases, V lost 3 bases, and 3 bases had no gene match. The DNA of the CDR3 is TGTGCCAGCAGCTTCACTAGCGGGGGGAGAGATACGCAGTATTTT. This encodes CASSFTSGGRDTQYF.

The J gene is TRBJ2-7, the V gene TRBV7-2; D is unresolved. Trimming pared 7 bases from V and 5 bases from J, leaving 12 bases between. The CDR3 totals 12 residues. Germline CDR1 is SGHTA and CDR2 is FQGNSA. CDR3 residues: CASTPRVDEQYF. CDR3 DNA sequence: TGTGCCAGCACTCCACGGGTCGACGAGCAGTACTTC.

CDR3 sequence reads: CASSEMGDTGGKLFF. For the CDR3, the DNA is TGTGCCAGCAGTGAGATGGGGGACACCGGAGGAAAACTGTTTTTT. The chain has TRBV2 and TRBJ1-4; tentative D call: TRBD1 (6 bases). V was trimmed by 3 bases and J by 10 bases, leaving 18 bases between them. The CDR3 runs to 15 residues. CDR1 is SNHLY and CDR2 is FYNNEI in the germline V gene.

The chain employs TRBV2 and TRBJ2-7; 12 nucleotides line up with TRBD1. V shed 1 base, J shed 5 bases, and the junction held 3 bases outside the gene matches. Germline V gene sequence: CDR1 SNHLY, CDR2 FYNNEI. CDR3 length equals 15 residues. The CDR3 reads CASSEVGQGAHEQYF. Written as DNA, the CDR3 is TGTGCCAGCAGTGAAGTGGGACAGGGGGCACACGAGCAGTACTTC.

This clone showed up just once. CDR3 DNA: TGTGCCATCCCTGGGGCAGGGAATGGCTACACCTTC. Translating gives CAIPGAGNGYTF. This sequence joins TRBV28 and TRBJ1-2; D is perhaps TRBD1 (5 bases). This CDR3 region has 12 residues. Between the trimmed V and J ends, which lost 10 bases and 6 bases, there was a span of 15 bases. Germline values: CDR1 MDHEN, CDR2 SYDVKM.

This chain links TRBV7-9 with TRBJ1-1, with 10 bases aligning to TRBD1. The germline V gene encodes CDR1 SEHNR and CDR2 FQNEAQ (reference sequence). CDR3 length: 15 amino acids. J was trimmed by 1 base and V by 6 bases; bases with no gene match: 5. DNA for the CDR3: TGTGCCAGCAGGGGGGGACAGGGGTCGAACACTGAAGCTTTCTTT. Protein: CASRGGQGSNTEAFF. Full variable domain (remainder filled in from reference TRBV7-9 and TRBJ1-1): DTGVSQNPRHKITKRGQNVTFRCDPISEHNRLYWYRQTLGQGPEFLTYFQNEAQLEKSRLLSDRFSAERPKGSFSTLEIQRTEQGDSAMYLCASRGGQGSNTEAFFGQGTRLTVV.

This chain joins TRBV7-9 and TRBJ1-3, with D tentatively TRBD1 (6 bases). This CDR3 comprises 16 residues. V lost 6 bases to trimming and J lost 0 bases, with 15 bases between them. Germline V gene sequence: CDR1 SEHNR, CDR2 FQNEAQ (reference sequence). The CDR3 here is CASSPQGYISGNTIYF. As DNA, the CDR3 is TGTGCCAGCAGTCCCCAGGGGTACATCTCTGGAAACACCATATATTTT.

The chain uses TRBV27 and TRBJ2-5, with D maybe TRBD2 (6 bases). Trimming shortened V by 8 bases and J by 4 bases, and 14 bases separated the two germline ends. The length of the CDR3 is 13 residues. Germline values: CDR1 MNHEY, CDR2 SMNVEV (reference sequence). This CDR3 reads CASRIQGGETQYF. The CDR3 coding sequence is TGTGCCAGCCGTATCCAGGGAGGAGAGACCCAGTACTTC.

The chain employs TRBV30 and TRBJ2-5, with D unresolved. The CDR3 consists of 14 residues. V gave up 3 bases and J gave up 4 bases, with 15 bases separating them. In germline, CDR1 is GTSNPN, CDR2 SVGIG (reference sequence). CDR3 coding DNA: TGTGCCTGGAGCATCGTCAGCGCGAGAGAGACCCAGTACTTC. It translates to CAWSIVSARETQYF.

The gene calls are TRBV14 and TRBJ1-2; no firm D call. The CDR3 loop spans 14 amino acids. CDR1 and CDR2 (germline): SGHDN, FVKESK. The V end lost 1 base, the J end lost 7 bases, and 13 bases lay between the germline ends. CDR3 protein: CASSQGWWASGYTF. CDR3 bases: TGTGCCAGCAGCCAAGGTTGGTGGGCGAGTGGCTACACCTTC.

J is TRBJ2-1 and V is TRBV5-8; 13 bases are shared with TRBD2. CDR1 and CDR2 (germline): SGHTS, YDEGEE. Trimming at V came to 4 bases and at J to 4 bases, leaving 11 bases not matched to a gene. The CDR3 consists of 18 residues. CDR3 loop: CASSRPLRTSGRYNEQFF. CDR3 in DNA: TGTGCCAGCAGCCGACCCTTGAGGACTAGCGGGAGATACAATGAGCAGTTCTTC.

V usage is TRBV11-3 and J usage is TRBJ2-5, with TRBD1 identical over 11 bases. CDR1 and CDR2 (germline): SGHNT, YENEEA. The ends lost 5 bases at V and 3 bases at J; junction bases unmatched: 5. This CDR3 spans 15 amino acids. DNA of the CDR3: TGTGCCAGCAGCCGACGGACAGGGGGCGAAGAGACCCAGTACTTC. Translated, it gives CASSRRTGGEETQYF.

This sequence joins TRBV5-5 and TRBJ1-3, with D possibly TRBD1 on 5 matching bases. Germline V CDR1 and CDR2: SGHKS, YYEKEE (reference sequence). V dropped 3 bases and J dropped 0 bases, with 13 bases sitting between them. This CDR3 spans 16 amino acids. The chain's CDR3 is CASSSSGGSSGNTIYF. As DNA, the CDR3 is TGTGCCAGCAGCTCCTCGGGGGGGTCCTCTGGAAACACCATATATTTT.

This chain links TRBV5-6 with TRBJ2-2; D is unresolved. The CDR3 runs 14 residues. In germline, CDR1 is SGHDT, CDR2 YYEEEE. Deletions cut 2 bases from V and 1 base from J, with 6 bases between. The CDR3 DNA is TGTGCCAGCAGCTTCGGTCGGAACACCGGGGAGCTGTTTTTT. It translates to CASSFGRNTGELFF.

The J gene is TRBJ2-5, the V gene TRBV28; the D gene is possibly TRBD2 (6 bases). The CDR3 runs 15 residues. Germline V lookup: CDR1 MDHEN, CDR2 SYDVKM. Between the trimmed V and J ends, which lost 5 bases and 2 bases, there was a span of 15 bases. CDR3 in DNA: TGTGCCAGCAGTCCCCCCTCTCGGGGGCAAGAGACCCAGTACTTC. Amino acids: CASSPPSRGQETQYF.

V and J are TRBV5-1 and TRBJ1-3; D is possibly TRBD1 (6 bases). With 3 bases removed from V and 4 bases from J, the gap between germline ends came to 20 bases. The V gene's germline CDR1 is SGHRS and CDR2 YFSETQ. The CDR3 spans 17 residues. The CDR3 here is CASSSGLRQVGGNTIYF. The CDR3 DNA reads TGCGCCAGCAGCTCCGGTTTACGACAGGTGGGAGGAAACACCATATATTTT.

V gene TRBV25-1 combines with J gene TRBJ1-1; TRBD1 is a possible D gene (5 bases). The CDR3 spans 13 residues. V dropped 0 bases and J dropped 7 bases, with 9 bases sitting between them. Germline V gene sequence: CDR1 MGHDK, CDR2 SYGVNS. The CDR3 bases are TGTGCCAGCAGTGAATATAGTAGGGGTGAAGCTTTCTTT. This sequence encodes CASSEYSRGEAFF.